The entry below gives a single TCR beta chain sequence along with its context. Its matching antigen is unknown. The data stem from a study of Ad26.COV2.S vaccination and SARS-CoV-2 variants. Study background: Donor got 5x10^10 or 1x10^11 viral particles of Ad26.COV2.S.

Profiling relied on immunoSEQ multiplex PCR, and the TCRdb table lists in-frame clones only, not all of them. In the table there are 500,000 or so clones, approximately 90% of which are singletons. Treatment: approximately 18 received Ad26.COV2.S at low or high dose, single or two shots; about 5 received placebo; per-sample allocation not given. Collection of samples fell on day 63 after the first vaccine or placebo injection. Study results and caveats: People who got the vaccine had more spike-specific TCR breadth than people who got placebo. Participants given vaccine showed non-spike TCR breadth similar to that of placebo recipients.

Deletions cut 3 bases from V and 0 bases from J, with 17 bases between. This CDR3 is built from 17 residues. CDR1 is LNHDA and CDR2 is SQIVND in the germline V gene (reference sequence). This TCR was sampled from a person aged 18 to 65 who received the Ad26.COV2.S COVID-19 vaccine or a placebo. The gene calls are TRBV19 and TRBJ1-1, with D possibly TRBD1 on 5 matching bases. The source was peripheral blood, collected in a trial of Ad26.COV2.S vaccine versus placebo. Written as DNA, the CDR3 is TGTGCCAGTAGTATCGGTTGGAGGACAAGACTGAACACTGAAGCTTTCTTT. Translation: CASSIGWRTRLNTEAFF.